One sample yielded the 21 T cell receptor beta chains listed below, sequenced in a study of cytomegalovirus exposure and HLA in healthy donors (dated by TCRdb to 2017 to 2019). Library creation used the immunoSEQ multiplex PCR assay. For the multiplex PCR, a mixture combining 60 forward primers for TCR Vbeta segments and 13 reverse primers for TCR Jbeta segments was used. TCRdb took this table from immuneACCESS and kept in-frame rearrangements with V and J called. Such tables lack part of the clones; where checked against another copy, unresolved V genes explain under half of the gap, and the rest is unexplained. Counted in this sample were under 200,000 clones; around 75% of them appeared once. Together, the top ten hold approximately 0.39% of the sample. The sequencing input was PBMCs. The receptors shown here come from a male donor in good health and CMV-seropositive.

The chain uses TRBV4-2 and TRBJ2-1, with a weak D call TRBD2 (7 bases). Germline V gene data show CDR1 as LGHNA and CDR2 as YNFKEQ. This CDR3 region has 14 residues. Trimming pared 5 bases from V and 9 bases from J, leaving 17 bases between. CDR3 amino acids: CASSSSGTMTEQFF. CDR3 in DNA: TGTGCCAGCAGCTCAAGCGGGACAATGACTGAGCAGTTCTTC.

This clone has just one count. The chain has TRBV6-5 and TRBJ1-2; D gene ambiguous. The CDR3 loop spans 15 amino acids. Germline lookup yields CDR1 MNHEY and CDR2 SVGAGI. V was pared by 0 bases and J by 7 bases, with 15 bases between. The CDR3 DNA reads TGTGCCAGCAGTTACTCCGGCCGTCACGAGCGTGGCTACACCTTC. This gives the protein CASSYSGRHERGYTF.

The chain is built from TRBV27 and TRBJ2-5; 7 bases agree with TRBD2. The V segment lost 2 bases and the J segment 5 bases; nucleotides outside the gene matches: 14. The CDR3 is made up of 17 amino acids. In germline, CDR1 is MNHEY, CDR2 SMNVEV (reference sequence). CDR3 amino acids: CASSLQAGDSGRETQYF. CDR3 DNA: TGTGCCAGCAGTTTACAGGCGGGAGATAGTGGGCGGGAGACCCAGTACTTC.

This sequence joins TRBV4-1 and TRBJ2-7; 9 bases fit TRBD2. The CDR3 runs to 15 residues. CDR1 and CDR2 from the germline V gene are MGHRA and YSYEKL. With V trimmed by 1 base and J by 3 bases, 4 bases remained unmatched. Written as DNA, the CDR3 is TGCGCCAGCAGCCAAGGCAGCGGGGGGATCTACGAGCAGTACTTC. Translating gives CASSQGSGGIYEQYF.

V gene TRBV9 combines with J gene TRBJ2-1; 7 bases align to TRBD2. Losses at the gene ends were 4 bases for V and 0 bases for J; bases not matched to a gene: 4. The CDR3 consists of 15 residues. Germline V lookup: CDR1 SGDLS, CDR2 YYNGEE. CDR3 bases: TGTGCCAGCAGCCCGGGAGGCCGCTCCTACAATGAGCAGTTCTTC. Protein sequence: CASSPGGRSYNEQFF.

This clone has just one count. The chain couples TRBV28 to TRBJ2-2; D ambiguous. The CDR3 runs 14 residues. Germline values: CDR1 MDHEN, CDR2 SYDVKM. Trimming cost V 1 base and J 7 bases, with 10 bases left between them. The CDR3: CASSLLSKFGELFF. As DNA, the CDR3 is TGTGCCAGCAGTTTATTGTCCAAATTCGGGGAGCTGTTTTTT. Filled out from reference TRBV28 and TRBJ2-2, the complete variable domain reads DVKVTQSSRYLVKRTGEKVFLECVQDMDHENMFWYRQDPGLGLRLIYFSYDVKMKEKGDIPEGYSVSREKKERFSLILESASTNQTSMYLCASSLLSKFGELFFGEGSRLTVL.

The chain is built from TRBV6-6 and TRBJ1-2; D not certain. V lost 7 bases and J lost 4, with 7 bases in between. CDR1 MNHNY and CDR2 SVGAGI come from the germline V gene (reference sequence). This CDR3 contains 11 residues. The CDR3 loop reads CASTSGYGYTF. CDR3 nucleotides: TGTGCCAGCACCTCGGGCTATGGCTACACCTTC.

The gene calls are TRBV12-1 and TRBJ2-7; TRBD1, the D gene given by the table, was not confirmed from the DNA. TRBV12-1 is listed as a pseudogene. The CDR3 covers 14 residues. CDR3 amino acids: CARAEQGGGGEQYF. DNA of the CDR3: TGTGCCAGGGCAGAACAAGGGGGCGGAGGGGAGCAGTACTTC.

This chain connects TRBV13 to TRBJ2-2; TRBD2 matches 9 bases. CDR3 length equals 16 residues. CDR1 and CDR2 from the germline V gene are PRHDT and FYEKMQ (reference sequence). J lost 8 bases, V lost 2 bases, and 9 bases had no gene match. As DNA, the CDR3 is TGTGCCAGCAGCTTACAAATAGCGGGAGCTTCGGGGGAGCTGTTTTTT. This gives the protein CASSLQIAGASGELFF.

This clone was seen just once. The rearrangement uses TRBV4-2 and TRBJ1-6; the match to TRBD1 covers 9 bases. This CDR3 has 16 residues. V dropped 5 bases and J dropped 8; count of bases not matched to a gene: 10. Germline CDR1 is LGHNA and CDR2 is YNFKEQ. The CDR3 protein is CASSKATGTGYSPLHF. The CDR3 nucleotides are TGTGCCAGCAGCAAAGCCACCGGGACAGGGTATTCACCCCTCCACTTT.

The V and J genes are TRBV28 and TRBJ2-5, with TRBD2 as a possible D gene (6 bases). V was trimmed by 0 bases and J by 11 bases, leaving 19 bases between them. This CDR3 contains 15 residues. The germline CDR1 and CDR2 sequences are MDHEN and SYDVKM. The CDR3 nucleotides are TGTGCCAGCAGTTTATGGGCTGGTGCGCGGGGTGAGCAGTACTTC. Protein sequence: CASSLWAGARGEQYF.

This clone turned up a few times. The chain carries TRBV19 and TRBJ2-1, with 8 bases fitting TRBD1. Trimming cost V 5 bases and J 4 bases; bases outside gene matches: 4. The V gene's germline CDR1 is LNHDA and CDR2 SQIVND (reference sequence). The CDR3 runs 14 residues. The CDR3 DNA sequence: TGTGCCAGTAGTTTGAGGGACAGGTACAATGAGCAGTTCTTC. Encoded protein: CASSLRDRYNEQFF.

The rearrangement uses TRBV12-5 and TRBJ2-1; 8 bases are a match to TRBD2. This CDR3 has 13 amino acids. V was clipped by 3 bases and J by 6 bases; unmatched bases: 1. Germline values: CDR1 LGHNT, CDR2 FRNRAP. This chain's CDR3 is CASGLAGANEQFF. Written as DNA, the CDR3 is TGTGCTAGTGGTTTAGCGGGAGCCAATGAGCAGTTCTTC.

The chain joins TRBV27 to TRBJ1-2; 9 positions agree with TRBD1. Trimming took 5 bases from V and 7 from J; bases not matched to a gene: 11. The CDR3 is 15 residues long. Germline loops: CDR1 MNHEY, CDR2 SMNVEV (reference sequence). The CDR3 region is CASSARNRGLLGYTF. The CDR3 DNA follows: TGTGCCAGCAGTGCCAGGAACAGGGGGCTTCTTGGCTACACCTTC.

This clone showed up just a few times. The CDR3 protein is CASSPLGTSGGFNEQFF. DNA for the CDR3: TGTGCCAGCAGCCCGTTAGGGACTAGCGGGGGTTTCAATGAGCAGTTCTTC. This chain links TRBV7-2 with TRBJ2-1; 14 nucleotides match TRBD2. The V and J ends lost 5 bases and 6 bases, in that order; junction bases with no gene match: 9. There are 17 residues in the CDR3. CDR1 is SGHTA, CDR2 FQGNSA, per germline.

Turning to this clone: Different DNA sequences within this sample yield the same CDR3. The rearrangement links TRBV7-3 to TRBJ2-2, with 11 positions matching TRBD2. Losses at the gene ends were 4 bases for V and 1 base for J; bases not matched to a gene: 2. The CDR3 covers 16 residues. Germline values: CDR1 SGHTA, CDR2 FQGTGA. CDR3 amino acids: CASSSLAGGNTGELFF. Written as DNA, the CDR3 is TGTGCCAGCAGCTCTCTAGCGGGAGGGAACACCGGGGAGCTGTTTTTT.

The chain is built from TRBV29-1 and TRBJ2-7, with D possibly being TRBD1 (5 bases). From germline, CDR1 is SQVTM and CDR2 ANQGSEA. This CDR3 comprises 14 residues. V was shortened by 5 bases and J by 1 base, with 15 bases between the two germline ends. The CDR3 protein is CSVNIGVGSYEQYF. Here the CDR3 DNA reads TGCAGCGTTAACATAGGGGTCGGATCCTACGAGCAGTACTTC.

The rearrangement joins TRBV6-5 to TRBJ2-5; possibly TRBD1 for D (6 bases). Per the germline V gene, CDR1 is MNHEY and CDR2 is SVGAGI. Trimming removed 2 bases from V and 2 bases from J, with 15 bases in between. The CDR3 is made up of 16 amino acids. In nucleotides, the CDR3 is TGTGCCAGCAGTTACGACAGGTTTGAGGGGCAAGAGACCCAGTACTTC. Protein product: CASSYDRFEGQETQYF.

The rearrangement joins TRBV28 to TRBJ2-7, with no clear D. The CDR3 spans 13 residues. The germline V and J ends were trimmed by 3 bases and 2 bases, with 8 bases remaining between them. Germline V CDR1 and CDR2: MDHEN, SYDVKM. The CDR3 protein is CASSLATPYEQYF. The CDR3 nucleotides read TGTGCCAGCAGTTTGGCGACACCCTACGAGCAGTACTTC.

This sequence joins TRBV6-5 and TRBJ1-1, with 7 positions matching TRBD1. The J segment lost 7 bases and the V segment lost 4 bases, leaving 12 bases of the junction unmatched. Germline CDR1 is MNHEY and CDR2 is SVGAGI. The CDR3 length is 15 residues. CDR3 coding DNA: TGTGCCAGCAGTTCCCTCACGACAGGGCGGGATGAAGCTTTCTTT. It codes for CASSSLTTGRDEAFF.

This chain joins TRBV9 and TRBJ1-1; 8 nucleotides line up with TRBD1. The ends lost 3 bases at V and 11 bases at J; junction bases unmatched: 15. The CDR3 is 15 amino acids. The V gene's germline CDR1 is SGDLS and CDR2 YYNGEE. The CDR3 DNA sequence: TGTGCCAGCAGCGCGACCCCGGGACAGGTACTAGGGGCTTTCTTT. Encoded protein: CASSATPGQVLGAFF.